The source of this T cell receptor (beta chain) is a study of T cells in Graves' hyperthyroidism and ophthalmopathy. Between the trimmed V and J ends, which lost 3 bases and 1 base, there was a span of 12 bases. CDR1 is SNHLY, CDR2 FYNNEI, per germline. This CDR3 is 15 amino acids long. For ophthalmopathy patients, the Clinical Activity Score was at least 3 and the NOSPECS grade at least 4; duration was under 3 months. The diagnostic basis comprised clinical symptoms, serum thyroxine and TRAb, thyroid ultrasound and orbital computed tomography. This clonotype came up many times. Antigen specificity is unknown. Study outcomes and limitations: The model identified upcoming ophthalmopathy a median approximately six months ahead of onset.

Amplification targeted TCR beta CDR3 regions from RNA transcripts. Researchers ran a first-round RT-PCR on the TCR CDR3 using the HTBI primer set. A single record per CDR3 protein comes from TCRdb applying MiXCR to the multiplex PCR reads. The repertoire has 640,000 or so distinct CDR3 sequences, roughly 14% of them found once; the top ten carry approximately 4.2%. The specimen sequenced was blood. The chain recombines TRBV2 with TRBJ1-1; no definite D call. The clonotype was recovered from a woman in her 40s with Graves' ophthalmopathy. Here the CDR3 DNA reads TGTGCCAGCAGTGAGAATGGAGGGTCGAACACTGAAGCTTTCTTT. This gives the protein CASSENGGSNTEAFF.